Following are 29 T cell receptor beta chains from one sample sequenced in a study of cytomegalovirus exposure and HLA in healthy donors. Both 60 Vbeta primers and 13 Jbeta primers went into the PCR. Clones were read by immunoSEQ multiplex PCR, and TCRdb kept only the in-frame ones, dropping some. The table lists 100,000 to 150,000 clones, roughly 66% of them singletons. Sequenced sample: PBMCs. The source is a man aged 60 to 75 in good health and CMV-seropositive.

In DNA form, the CDR3 reads TGTGCCAGCCGACTAGCGGGGGGCAATGAGCAGTTCTTC. It is translated as CASRLAGGNEQFF. The chain joins TRBV7-3 to TRBJ2-1; 13 bases are shared with TRBD2. The CDR3 is 13 amino acids. Losses at the gene ends were 8 bases for V and 6 bases for J; bases not matched to a gene: 1. CDR1 is SGHTA and CDR2 is FQGTGA in the germline V gene. The variable domain in full, with the rest retrieved from reference TRBV7-3 and TRBJ2-1, is GAGVSQTPSNKVTEKGKYVELRCDPISGHTALYWYRQSLGQGPEFLIYFQGTGAADDSGLPNDRFFAVRPEGSVSTLKIQRTERGDSAVYLCASRLAGGNEQFFGPGTRLTVL.

The chain uses TRBV27 and TRBJ2-7; 10 nucleotides line up with TRBD1. V lost 2 bases, J lost 4 bases, and 11 bases stayed unmatched. CDR1 is MNHEY, CDR2 SMNVEV, per germline (reference sequence). The CDR3 has 17 residues. Here the CDR3 DNA reads TGTGCCAGCAGTTTAGTCCCGGGACAGGGGTTCCATTACGAGCAGTACTTC. Translating it yields CASSLVPGQGFHYEQYF.

The chain links TRBV7-3 to TRBJ2-1; 7 nucleotides line up with TRBD1. CDR3 length: 12 amino acids. Unmatched junction bases numbered 4, after V lost 8 bases and J lost 6 bases. Germline V CDR1 and CDR2: SGHTA, FQGTGA. CDR3 nucleotides: TGTGCCAGCGGCCGACAGGGCAATGAGCAGTTCTTC. Residues: CASGRQGNEQFF.

The J gene is TRBJ2-7, the V gene TRBV30; 7 bases are shared with TRBD2. There are 13 residues in the CDR3. V lost 3 bases and J lost 3; bases outside the gene matches: 5. Germline V lookup: CDR1 GTSNPN, CDR2 SVGIG (reference sequence). CDR3 bases: TGTGCCTGGAGCCCCGGGACTAACTACGAGCAGTACTTC. Its translation: CAWSPGTNYEQYF.

The CDR3 is CATTLTDADGYTF. In DNA, the CDR3 is TGTGCCACCACGCTGACAGATGCAGATGGCTACACCTTC. This chain connects TRBV21-1 to TRBJ1-2; whether TRBD1, the table's D call, matches the DNA was not checked. TRBV21-1 is tagged as a pseudogene. This CDR3 contains 13 residues.

The V and J genes are TRBV27 and TRBJ2-3, with 8 bases identical to TRBD1. The CDR3 totals 14 residues. Germline V lookup: CDR1 MNHEY, CDR2 SMNVEV (reference sequence). V shed 6 bases and J 6 bases; nucleotides not matched to a gene: 8. The CDR3 coding sequence is TGTGCCAGCAGGACGAGTCAGGGGGCCGATACGCAGTATTTT. Protein sequence: CASRTSQGADTQYF.

The chain has TRBV28 and TRBJ1-5; D may be TRBD1 (5 bases). The CDR3 has 14 amino acids. The V end was cut by 1 base, the J end by 6 bases, with 10 bases between. Germline lookup yields CDR1 MDHEN and CDR2 SYDVKM. Here the CDR3 DNA reads TGTGCCAGCAGTTTATTGTCAGGGATTCAGCCCCAGCATTTT. This gives the protein CASSLLSGIQPQHF.

The chain couples TRBV7-9 to TRBJ1-1; 7 bases align to TRBD1. Germline assignment: CDR1 SEHNR and CDR2 FQNEAQ (reference sequence). The CDR3 is 16 residues long. Germline trimming cut 1 base from V and 1 base from J; bases unmatched to any gene: 6. The chain's CDR3 is CASSLGQGPWNTEAFF. The CDR3 DNA reads as TGTGCCAGCAGCTTAGGACAGGGCCCTTGGAACACTGAAGCTTTCTTT.

V usage is TRBV5-5 and J usage is TRBJ2-7; D remains ambiguous. V dropped 0 bases and J dropped 2 bases, with 12 bases sitting between them. The CDR3 covers 15 residues. Germline values: CDR1 SGHKS, CDR2 YYEKEE (reference sequence). The CDR3 region is CASSLDLSPPYEQYF. Here the CDR3 DNA reads TGTGCCAGCAGCTTGGATTTGAGTCCCCCCTACGAGCAGTACTTC. Full variable domain (remainder filled in from reference TRBV5-5 and TRBJ2-7): DAGVTQSPTHLIKTRGQQVTLRCSPISGHKSVSWYQQVLGQGPQFIFQYYEKEERGRGNFPDRFSARQFPNYSSELNVNALLLGDSALYLCASSLDLSPPYEQYFGPGTRLTVT.

The chain carries TRBV15 and TRBJ1-1; 7 bases map to TRBD1. Germline V lookup: CDR1 LNHNV, CDR2 YYDKDF (reference sequence). Germline trimming cut 7 bases from V and 0 bases from J; bases unmatched to any gene: 5. The length of the CDR3 is 14 residues. The CDR3 protein is CATNSGTVNTEAFF. CDR3 coding DNA: TGTGCCACCAACTCCGGGACAGTGAACACTGAAGCTTTCTTT.

The chain is built from TRBV5-4 and TRBJ2-7, with 8 positions matching TRBD2. The CDR3 sequence is 16 residues long. CDR1 and CDR2 (germline): SGHNT, YYREEE (reference sequence). V dropped 3 bases and J dropped 3; count of bases not matched to a gene: 11. CDR3 amino acids: CASSSAGTRGLYEQYF. The CDR3 DNA follows: TGTGCCAGCAGCTCGGCCGGGACTAGGGGTCTCTACGAGCAGTACTTC.

In its sample, this clone was seen a few times. The V call is TRBV7-9, the J call TRBJ2-7; D might be TRBD2 (5 bases). The V end lost 6 bases, the J end lost 5 bases, and 17 bases lay between the germline ends. The V gene's germline CDR1 is SEHNR and CDR2 FQNEAQ (reference sequence). This CDR3 is built from 14 residues. The DNA for the CDR3 is TGTGCCAGCAGTGCCTCTCGGAGGACCAACGAGCAGTACTTC. Amino acid sequence: CASSASRRTNEQYF.

The chain carries TRBV6-5 and TRBJ1-2; 8 bases are shared with TRBD1. The CDR3 extends over 13 amino acids. The trim removed 6 bases at V and 8 bases at J, leaving 8 bases unmatched. Germline V gives CDR1 MNHEY, CDR2 SVGAGI. CDR3: CASRMTGAGGYTF. CDR3 in DNA: TGTGCCAGCAGGATGACAGGGGCGGGCGGCTACACCTTC.

CDR3 coding DNA: TGTGCCAGCAGGAAGGGACAGGCGCTAGGCACAGATACGCAGTATTTT. Translation: CASRKGQALGTDTQYF. The chain is built from TRBV2 and TRBJ2-3; 8 nucleotides agree with TRBD1. V lost 6 bases and J lost 1; bases outside the gene matches: 9. Germline values: CDR1 SNHLY, CDR2 FYNNEI. CDR3 length equals 16 residues.

The chain is built from TRBV30 and TRBJ2-3; the D gene is possibly TRBD2 (7 bases). V gave up 7 bases and J gave up 1 base, with 18 bases separating them. The CDR3 totals 15 residues. Germline lookup yields CDR1 GTSNPN and CDR2 SVGIG (reference sequence). The CDR3 loop reads CASGRGGSGTDTQYF. The CDR3 DNA sequence: TGTGCCTCAGGGAGGGGGGGGTCGGGCACAGATACGCAGTATTTT.

This clone appeared once. V gene TRBV5-6 combines with J gene TRBJ1-1; D is uncertain. Trimming cost V 0 bases and J 3 bases, with 12 bases left between them. The CDR3 covers 15 residues. Germline V CDR1 and CDR2: SGHDT, YYEEEE. CDR3 sequence: CASSLVRQAHTEAFF. The CDR3 DNA follows: TGTGCCAGCAGCTTGGTCAGGCAGGCTCACACTGAAGCTTTCTTT.

This chain links TRBV28 with TRBJ2-4; D ambiguous. CDR3 size: 13 residues. Trimming pared 5 bases from V and 8 bases from J, leaving 13 bases between. Germline values: CDR1 MDHEN, CDR2 SYDVKM. The CDR3 protein is CASSPSRWDIQYF. DNA for the CDR3: TGTGCCAGCAGTCCATCTAGATGGGACATTCAGTACTTC.

This clone has more than one count but fewer than ten. The chain joins TRBV30 to TRBJ2-1; 8 nucleotides agree with TRBD2. CDR3 size: 12 residues. The germline V gene has CDR1 GTSNPN and CDR2 SVGIG (reference sequence). Germline trimming cut 4 bases from V and 6 bases from J; bases unmatched to any gene: 2. The CDR3 region is CAWTAGGNEQFF. In DNA, the CDR3 is TGTGCCTGGACGGCGGGGGGCAATGAGCAGTTCTTC.

The chain recombines TRBV27 with TRBJ2-7; 7 nucleotides match TRBD2. Germline CDR1 MNHEY, CDR2 SMNVEV (reference sequence). CDR3 length: 16 amino acids. V lost 5 bases and J lost 3; bases outside the gene matches: 13. The CDR3 bases are TGTGCCAGCAGTCCCGGTCAGGGAGGGTGGGACTACGAGCAGTACTTC. Translated: CASSPGQGGWDYEQYF.

This chain links TRBV28 with TRBJ2-5; possibly TRBD1 for D (6 bases). The V end lost 2 bases, the J end lost 1 base, and 8 bases lay between the germline ends. This CDR3 has 14 amino acids. CDR1 MDHEN and CDR2 SYDVKM come from the germline V gene. The CDR3 reads CASSLDRLQETQYF. CDR3 sequence (DNA): TGTGCCAGCAGTTTAGACAGGCTCCAAGAGACCCAGTACTTC.

The V gene is TRBV5-1, the J gene TRBJ2-6; D is unresolved. CDR1 and CDR2 from the germline V gene are SGHRS and YFSETQ. V was clipped by 6 bases and J by 0 bases, with 7 bases between them. The CDR3 is 14 amino acids. The CDR3 region is CASTLSSGANVLTF. DNA for the CDR3: TGCGCCAGCACTCTTAGCTCTGGGGCCAACGTCCTGACTTTC.

This clone was seen only once. The chain joins TRBV5-1 to TRBJ1-1; D may be TRBD1 (5 bases). The ends were cut back, 0 bases at V and 1 base at J, with 16 bases in the middle. The CDR3 loop spans 17 amino acids. CDR1 and CDR2 (germline): SGHRS, YFSETQ. CDR3 sequence reads: CASSLGRGVRQNTEAFF. The CDR3 bases are TGCGCCAGCAGCTTGGGGCGGGGGGTACGGCAGAACACTGAAGCTTTCTTT.

The J gene is TRBJ2-6, the V gene TRBV9; D is uncertain. V was trimmed by 0 bases and J by 2 bases, leaving 6 bases between them. The CDR3 covers 15 residues. Per the germline V gene, CDR1 is SGDLS and CDR2 is YYNGEE. Here the CDR3 reads CASSVGAAGANVLTF. The CDR3, as DNA: TGTGCCAGCAGCGTAGGCGCGGCTGGGGCCAACGTCCTGACTTTC.

The chain has TRBV28 and TRBJ2-6; possibly TRBD2 for D (5 bases). The V gene lost 5 bases and the J gene lost 0 bases, with 17 bases spanning the gap. The germline CDR1 and CDR2 sequences are MDHEN and SYDVKM. The CDR3 sequence is 18 residues long. The DNA of the CDR3 is TGTGCCAGCAGTATCGTCGGGTTCCGGGACTCTGGGGCCAACGTCCTGACTTTC. Protein sequence: CASSIVGFRDSGANVLTF.

The chain has TRBV5-8 and TRBJ2-2; 14 nucleotides line up with TRBD2. CDR3 length: 16 amino acids. The V and J ends lost 4 bases and 4 bases, in that order; junction bases with no gene match: 3. From germline, CDR1 is SGHTS and CDR2 YDEGEE. This CDR3 is CASSRGLAGGTGELFF. The CDR3 bases are TGTGCCAGCAGCCGCGGACTAGCGGGGGGCACCGGGGAGCTGTTTTTT.

This chain joins TRBV28 and TRBJ1-6; weak D call: TRBD1 (6 bases). CDR3 size: 15 residues. The germline V gene has CDR1 MDHEN and CDR2 SYDVKM. V shed 7 bases and J shed 2 bases, with 12 bases lying between them. CDR3 DNA sequence: TGTGCCAGCACCTTGAGGGACACCTATAATTCACCCCTCCACTTT. Protein sequence: CASTLRDTYNSPLHF.

J is TRBJ1-4 and V is TRBV5-1; no reliable D call. The CDR3 extends over 16 amino acids. Germline values: CDR1 SGHRS, CDR2 YFSETQ. V was pared by 4 bases and J by 0 bases, with 13 bases between. This chain's CDR3 is CASSPRQAPTNEKLFF. The CDR3 coding sequence is TGCGCCAGCAGCCCCAGGCAGGCCCCAACTAATGAAAAACTGTTTTTT. Combining the CDR3 with reference TRBV5-1 and TRBJ1-4 gives the whole variable domain KAGVTQTPRYLIKTRGQQVTLSCSPISGHRSVSWYQQTPGQGLQFLFEYFSETQRNKGNFPGRFSGRQFSNSRSEMNVSTLELGDSALYLCASSPRQAPTNEKLFFGSGTQLSVL.

In DNA, the CDR3 is TGTGCCAGCAATAGGGCGGGGGACGCCGAGCAGTACTTC. It codes for CASNRAGDAEQYF. The chain uses TRBV7-8 and TRBJ2-7, with 7 bases fitting TRBD2. CDR3 length equals 13 residues. Germline V gene lookup returns CDR1 SGHVS and CDR2 FQNEAQ. V trimming: 7 bases; J trimming: 6 bases; junction bases outside the gene matches: 9.

The V call is TRBV21-1, the J call TRBJ2-2; the tabulated D call, TRBD2, remains unverified against the DNA. TRBV21-1 has pseudogene status. This CDR3 has 21 residues. CDR3 bases: TGTGCCAGCAGCAAAGCGCTTTTTGTCGCAGGAGTAATCCGAGGGACCGGGGAGCTGTTTTTT. Translated: CASSKALFVAGVIRGTGELFF.